The TCR beta chain described here comes from a study of T cells after yellow fever vaccination. On this clonotype: The antigen is undetermined.

CDR3 length: 14 amino acids. Germline assignment: CDR1 SGHTA and CDR2 FQGNSA. V lost 3 bases and J lost 0, with 9 bases in between. Overall study results and limits: CD4 and CD8 compartments shared a small share of clonotypes. Boosting was followed by the reappearance of most primary-vaccination clones (under 97% CD4, 85% to 90% CD8). Peaking faster, on day 5 versus 15, the secondary response was nonetheless weaker.

Universal primer sites and UMIs were introduced during 5'RACE template-switching synthesis of TCR cDNA. TCRdb re-derived calls from the 5' RACE reads in MiXCR, one entry per CDR3 protein. Here the sample spans roughly 250,000 distinct CDR3 sequences, over 10% being singletons. This sequence joins TRBV7-2 and TRBJ2-7, with D hard to call. The source was CD4+ T cells sorted from PBMCs, collected 45 days after the yellow fever booster vaccination. The receptor comes from a man aged 30 to 45 who received the YFV17D yellow fever vaccine. The CDR3 DNA reads as TGTGCCAGCAGCTTTCTTCCAGACTCCTACGAGCAGTACTTC. Its protein is CASSFLPDSYEQYF.